The entry below gives a single TCR beta chain sequence along with its context. The antigen remains unidentified. The CDR3 runs to 14 residues. Germline CDR1 and CDR2: MNHNS and SASEGT. The V end was cut by 8 bases, the J end by 0 bases, with 14 bases between. The record originates from a study of T cell repertoires in cytomegalovirus infection. Study context: Recently described HLA-C-restricted plus well-studied HLA-B-restricted CMV epitopes were used. Shared public TCR beta signatures pointed to both CMV infection and a matching HLA type. Study-wide results and caveats: Summed public TCR beta family frequency identified CMV carriers bearing the relevant HLA.

Via MiXCR, TCRdb re-called the reads, giving one row per CDR3 protein. The sample holds under 850,000 distinct CDR3 sequences, around a third seen once. The chain carries TRBV6-1 and TRBJ2-7, with D perhaps matching TRBD1 (6 bases). This receptor was obtained from a human donor in good health (CMV status not recorded). Some clones in this sample may be carry-over from other donors' samples. This sample comprised cultured PBMCs, obtained from culture after CMV antigen stimulation. Written as DNA, the CDR3 is TGTGCCAGCGGACCGCAGGGGTACTCCTACGAGCAGTACTTC. Protein: CASGPQGYSYEQYF.